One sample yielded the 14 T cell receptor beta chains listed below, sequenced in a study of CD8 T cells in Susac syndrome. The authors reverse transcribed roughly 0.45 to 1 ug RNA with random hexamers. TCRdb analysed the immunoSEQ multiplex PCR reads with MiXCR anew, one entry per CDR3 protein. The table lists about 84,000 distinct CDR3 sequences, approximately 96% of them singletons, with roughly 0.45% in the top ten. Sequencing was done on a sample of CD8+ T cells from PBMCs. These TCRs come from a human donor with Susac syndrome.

This CDR3 is CSAASDDYEQYV. The CDR3 DNA sequence: TGCAGTGCAGCCAGCGACGATTACGAGCAGTACGTC. The chain uses TRBV20-1 and TRBJ2-7, with unresolved D. Germline V gene data show CDR1 as DFQATT and CDR2 as SNEGSKA (reference sequence). The V and J ends lost 6 bases and 4 bases respectively, with 13 bases between them. This CDR3 is built from 12 residues.

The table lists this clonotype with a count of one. CDR3 in amino acids: CASSQDWTDQETQYF. The CDR3 DNA is TGTGCCAGCAGCCAAGATTGGACAGATCAAGAGACCCAGTACTTC. V is TRBV3-1 and J is TRBJ2-5; a possible D gene is TRBD1 (6 bases). V shed 0 bases and J shed 2 bases, with 10 bases lying between them. Germline lookup yields CDR1 LGHDT and CDR2 YNNKEL (reference sequence). The CDR3 totals 15 residues.

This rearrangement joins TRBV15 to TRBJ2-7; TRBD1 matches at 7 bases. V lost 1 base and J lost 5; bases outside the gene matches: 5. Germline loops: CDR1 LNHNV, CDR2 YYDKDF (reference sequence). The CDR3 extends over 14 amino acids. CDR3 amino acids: CATSRVEGGDEQYV. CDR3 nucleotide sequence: TGTGCCACCAGCAGAGTCGAAGGGGGCGACGAGCAGTACGTC.

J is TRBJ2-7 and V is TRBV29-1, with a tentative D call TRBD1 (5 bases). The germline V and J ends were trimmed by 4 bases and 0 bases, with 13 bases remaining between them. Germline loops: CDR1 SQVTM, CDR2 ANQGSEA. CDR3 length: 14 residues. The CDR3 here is CSVGGDDSSYEQYF. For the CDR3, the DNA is TGCAGCGTTGGCGGCGATGACAGCTCCTACGAGCAGTACTTC.

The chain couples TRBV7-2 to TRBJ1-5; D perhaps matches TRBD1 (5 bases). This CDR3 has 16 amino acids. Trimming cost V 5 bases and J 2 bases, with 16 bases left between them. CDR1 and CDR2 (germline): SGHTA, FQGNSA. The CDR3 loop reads CASSPTPSGGNQPQHF. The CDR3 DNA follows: TGTGCCAGCAGCCCGACCCCGTCGGGGGGCAATCAGCCCCAGCATTTT.

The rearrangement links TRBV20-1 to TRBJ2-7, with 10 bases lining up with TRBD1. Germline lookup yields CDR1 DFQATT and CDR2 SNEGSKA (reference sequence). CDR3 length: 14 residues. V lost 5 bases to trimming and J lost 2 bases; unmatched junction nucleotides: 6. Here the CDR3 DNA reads TGCAGTGCTCCAATGGACAGGGGGACCTACGAGCAGTACTTC. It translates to CSAPMDRGTYEQYF.

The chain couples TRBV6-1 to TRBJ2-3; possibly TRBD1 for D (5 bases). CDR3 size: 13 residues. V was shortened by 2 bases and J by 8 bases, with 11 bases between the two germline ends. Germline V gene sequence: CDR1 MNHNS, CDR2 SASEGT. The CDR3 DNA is TGTGCCAGCAGTGAACTGACAGTTGGTACGCAGTATTTT. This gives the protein CASSELTVGTQYF.

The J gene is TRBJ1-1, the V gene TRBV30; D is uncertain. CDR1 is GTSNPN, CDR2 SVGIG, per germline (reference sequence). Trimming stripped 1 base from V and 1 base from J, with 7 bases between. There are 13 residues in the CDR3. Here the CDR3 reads CAWSGQENTEAFF. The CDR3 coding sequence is TGTGCCTGGAGTGGTCAAGAGAACACTGAAGCTTTCTTT. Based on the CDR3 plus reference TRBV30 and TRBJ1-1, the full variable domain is SQTIHQWPATLVQPVGSPLSLECTVEGTSNPNLYWYRQAAGRGLQLLFYSVGIGQISSEVPQNLSASRPQDRQFILSSKKLLLSDSGFYLCAWSGQENTEAFFGQGTRLTVV.

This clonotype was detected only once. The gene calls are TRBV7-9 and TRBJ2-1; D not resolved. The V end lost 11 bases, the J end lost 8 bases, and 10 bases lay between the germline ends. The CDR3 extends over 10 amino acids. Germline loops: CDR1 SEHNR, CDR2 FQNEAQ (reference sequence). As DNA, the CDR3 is TGTGCCTCGACCAGCGATGAGCAGTTCTTC. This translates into CASTSDEQFF. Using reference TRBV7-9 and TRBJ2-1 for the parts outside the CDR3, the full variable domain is DTGVSQNPRHKITKRGQNVTFRCDPISEHNRLYWYRQTLGQGPEFLTYFQNEAQLEKSRLLSDRFSAERPKGSFSTLEIQRTEQGDSAMYLCASTSDEQFFGPGTRLTVL.

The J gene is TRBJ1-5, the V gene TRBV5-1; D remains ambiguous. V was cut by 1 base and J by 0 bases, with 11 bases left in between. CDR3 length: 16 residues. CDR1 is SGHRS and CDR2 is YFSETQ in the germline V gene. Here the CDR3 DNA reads TGCGCCAGCAGCTTGCCCGGACGGCATAGCAATCAGCCCCAGCATTTT. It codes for CASSLPGRHSNQPQHF.

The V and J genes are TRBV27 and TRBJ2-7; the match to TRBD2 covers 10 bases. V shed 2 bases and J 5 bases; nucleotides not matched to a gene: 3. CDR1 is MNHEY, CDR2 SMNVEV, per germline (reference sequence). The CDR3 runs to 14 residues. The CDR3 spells CASSLTGTSDEQYF. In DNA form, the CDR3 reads TGTGCCAGCAGTTTAACCGGGACTAGCGACGAGCAGTACTTC.

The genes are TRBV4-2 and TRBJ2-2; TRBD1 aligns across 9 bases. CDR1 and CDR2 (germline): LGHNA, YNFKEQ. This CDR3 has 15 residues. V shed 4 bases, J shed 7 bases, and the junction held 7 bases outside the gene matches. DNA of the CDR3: TGTGCCAGCAGCCCCGGACAGGGGCTGAGCGGGGAGCTGTTTTTT. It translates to CASSPGQGLSGELFF.

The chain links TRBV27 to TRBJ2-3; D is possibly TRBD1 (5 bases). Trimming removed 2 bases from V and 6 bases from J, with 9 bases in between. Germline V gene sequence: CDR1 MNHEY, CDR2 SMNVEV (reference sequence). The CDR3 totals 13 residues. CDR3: CASSLTQGDTQYF. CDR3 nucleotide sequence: TGTGCCAGCAGTTTAACGCAGGGCGATACGCAGTATTTT.

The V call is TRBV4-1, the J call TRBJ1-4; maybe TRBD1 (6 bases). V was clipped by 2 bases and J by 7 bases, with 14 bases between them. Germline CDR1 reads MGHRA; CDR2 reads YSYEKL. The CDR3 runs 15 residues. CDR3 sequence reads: CASSQFWQGSEKLFF. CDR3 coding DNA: TGCGCCAGCAGCCAATTCTGGCAGGGGAGTGAAAAACTGTTTTTT.